This T cell receptor (beta chain) was captured by sequencing in a study of control samples from healthy donors and cancer patients. The repertoire was sequenced with immunoSEQ multiplex PCR; TCRdb's copy has only in-frame clones and lacks some. The sample holds 80,000 to 100,000 clones, roughly 92% seen once. Germline V gene lookup returns CDR1 SGHRS and CDR2 YFSETQ. V lost 4 bases and J 3 bases, leaving 12 bases between the germline ends. The CDR3 loop spans 14 amino acids. This chain uses TRBV5-1 with TRBJ2-3; perhaps TRBD1 as D (6 bases). The sequence derives from a human donor in good health. The donor label of this sample is uncertain. Sequenced sample: blood. The CDR3 DNA follows: TGCGCCAGCAGCAAGGGACAACTTACAGATACGCAGTATTTT. Residues: CASSKGQLTDTQYF.